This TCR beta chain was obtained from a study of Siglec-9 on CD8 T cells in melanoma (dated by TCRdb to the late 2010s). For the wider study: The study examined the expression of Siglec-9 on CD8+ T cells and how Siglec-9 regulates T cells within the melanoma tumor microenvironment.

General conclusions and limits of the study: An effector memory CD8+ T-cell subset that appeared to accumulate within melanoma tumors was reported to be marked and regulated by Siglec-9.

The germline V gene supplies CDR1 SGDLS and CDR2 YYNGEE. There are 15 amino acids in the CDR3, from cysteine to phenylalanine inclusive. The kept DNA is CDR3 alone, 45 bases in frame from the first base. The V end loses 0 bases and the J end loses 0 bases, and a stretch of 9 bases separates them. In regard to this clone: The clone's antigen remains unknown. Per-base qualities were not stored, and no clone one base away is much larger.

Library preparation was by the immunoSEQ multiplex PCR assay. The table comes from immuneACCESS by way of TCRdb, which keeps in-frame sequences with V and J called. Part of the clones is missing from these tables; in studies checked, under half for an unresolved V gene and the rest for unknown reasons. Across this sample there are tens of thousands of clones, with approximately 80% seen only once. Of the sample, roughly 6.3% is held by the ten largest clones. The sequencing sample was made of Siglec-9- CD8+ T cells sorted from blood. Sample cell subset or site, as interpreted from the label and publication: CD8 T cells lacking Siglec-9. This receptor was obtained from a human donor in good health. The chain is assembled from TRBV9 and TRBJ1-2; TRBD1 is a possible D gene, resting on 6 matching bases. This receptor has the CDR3 CASSVEDSPNYGYTF. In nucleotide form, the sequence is TGTGCCAGCAGCGTAGAGGACAGTCCTAACTATGGCTACACCTTC.